The clone carrying this T cell receptor beta chain is deemed medium-sized by its frequency. Antigen unknown. TRB rearrangements were amplified by touch-down multiplex PCR with mixed TRB-A/B primers. TCRdb reanalyzed the multiplex PCR reads, giving one entry per CDR3 protein sequence and no DNA. This listing includes 1,000 to 1,500 distinct CDR3 sequences. This record belongs to a study of T cell clusters in autoimmune cytopenias. Findings of the study overall: The T cell clusters came from computational analysis alone and lack functional validation. TRB repertoire shifts in secondary cytopenia and chronic lymphocytic leukemia mostly reflected lymphoma, not autoimmunity. Primary autoimmune cytopenia patients seemingly lacked the physiological T cell clusters found in healthy donors. No cluster-lack signature appeared between secondary cytopenia and chronic lymphocytic leukemia patients, apparently due to lymphoma masking.

TRB was amplified from 250 ng of peripheral blood genomic DNA per sample. The germline CDR1 and CDR2 sequences are KGHSH and LQKENI. CDR3 size: 16 residues. The specimen sequenced was peripheral blood. The J gene is TRBJ2-1, the V gene TRBV18; TCRdb's D gene call, TRBD1, goes unchecked for lack of DNA. The clonotype was recovered from a human donor with an autoimmune cytopenia or autoimmune hepatitis (not recorded which). The CDR3 spells CASSPLTDQKYNEQFF.